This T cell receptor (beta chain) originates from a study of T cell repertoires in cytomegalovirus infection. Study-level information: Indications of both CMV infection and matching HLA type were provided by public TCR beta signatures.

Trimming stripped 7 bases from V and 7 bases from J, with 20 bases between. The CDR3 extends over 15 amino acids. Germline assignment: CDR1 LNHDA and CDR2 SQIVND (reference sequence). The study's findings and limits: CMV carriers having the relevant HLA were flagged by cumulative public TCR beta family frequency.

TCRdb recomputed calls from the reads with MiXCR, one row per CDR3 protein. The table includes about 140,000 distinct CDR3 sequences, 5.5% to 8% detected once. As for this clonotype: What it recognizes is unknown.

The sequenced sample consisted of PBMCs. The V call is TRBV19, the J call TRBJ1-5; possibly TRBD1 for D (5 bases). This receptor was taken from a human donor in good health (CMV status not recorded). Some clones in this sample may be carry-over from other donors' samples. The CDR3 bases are TGTGCCAGTAACTCACTCCGGGACGTAGGACAGCCCCAGCATTTT. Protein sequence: CASNSLRDVGQPQHF. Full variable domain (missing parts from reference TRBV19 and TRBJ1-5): DGGITQSPKYLFRKEGQNVTLSCEQNLNHDAMYWYRQDPGQGLRLIYYSQIVNDFQKGDIAEGYSVSREKKESFPLTVTSAQKNPTAFYLCASNSLRDVGQPQHFGDGTRLSIL.